This TCR beta chain came from a study of CD4 T cells in relation to SARS-CoV-2 and coronaviruses (dated by TCRdb to the early 2020s). Context from the whole study: In the ViraFEST assay, PBMCs were cultured with antigen for under twelve days, after which TCR beta CDR3s were sequenced to identify antigen-specific clonal expansions. A median age of about 35 years, with a range of about 20 to 80 years, was recorded for the full convalescent cohort of around 12 patients. Among the approximately 12 convalescent patients, 8 males and 4 females were included, and two of the subjects were Hispanic. Patient-derived lymphoblastoid cell lines were used to map the HLA restriction of shared crossreactive spike epitopes. At the level of individual TCR clonotypes, the study evaluated whether memory CD4+ T cells crossreact between the spike proteins of SARS-CoV-2 and those of common cold coronaviruses. Samples from three pre-COVID donors and the naive versus memory experiments were sequenced with the Adaptive Biotechnologies TCR-sequencing kit; other data were Illumina-based. Expansion assays from other donors in the study were sequenced with a different, Illumina-based TCR-beta assay. Study-level results and caveats: Crossreactive clones showed significantly weaker SARS-CoV-2-driven expansion than monoreactive clones, consistent with antigenic imprinting. The study was limited by small numbers of patients and tested TCRs. Sequencing of naive versus memory cells indicated that the assay detects memory recall responses, not primary responses primed during culture. Around 65% of donors had memory CD4+ clonotypes that crossrecognized SARS-CoV-2 and at least one common cold coronavirus spike. Pre-pandemic and post-infection samples were not both contributed by any donor, so tracing of the source of pre-existing responses was limited. Since the crossreactivity analysis centred on spike protein, crossreactivity against other viral proteins was not assessed.

DNA from CEF-cultured naive and memory CD4+ T cells underwent immunoSEQ TCR-beta sequencing at survey level. Processing in the source paper ran as follows. During preprocessing, nonproductive sequences were removed, along with CDR3s that did not begin with C, did not end with F or W, or were shorter than 7 amino acids. Antigen-specific clonotypes were called with the MANAFEST web app, based on expansion relative to reference and other culture wells. To be counted as positive, a clone had to show significant expansion compared with the reference culture, at an FDR below 0.05, in 2 of 3 replicate wells. A further requirement for positive clones was significant expansion compared with all other tandem wells, along with an odds ratio above 5. Cultured and uncultured naive and memory CD4+ repertoires were searched for previously identified spike- and CEF-reactive CDR3s. CDR3 homology was quantified as pairwise Levenshtein distance, calculated with the stringdist R package after three terminal residues were trimmed from each end. TCRdb mirrors the immuneACCESS table, restricted to in-frame sequences. Some clones are absent from its copies; in checked studies, under half trace to an unresolved V gene, and the reason for the others is unknown. V, J and clone size are taken as reported in that table, and D and trimming were inferred from the DNA itself. The sample table holds about 40,000 clones, of which approximately 77% were seen once. Of the sample, approximately 4.5% falls within the top ten clones.

Clipping removes 2 bases from V and 7 bases from J, with 5 as the unmatched junction base count. The CDR3 runs 15 amino acids, cysteine and phenylalanine included. CDR3 DNA only is kept here, 45 bases in frame from base 1. The germline V gene specifies MDHEN as CDR1 and SYDVKM as CDR2. The count of this clone is one. Its antigen target is currently unknown. No quality values exist for individual bases; no much larger clone is one base distant. To separate naive from memory CD4+ T cells, cryopreserved PBMCs first underwent CD4 enrichment and then EasySep naive CD4+ T cell enrichment. Sorted naive or memory CD4+ T cells (approximately 91,000) were cultured 1:1 with T cell-depleted PBMCs and CEF peptides for around ten days. Each peptide culture condition was generally run in triplicate replicate wells. Ficoll-Paque PLUS gradient centrifugation was used to isolate PBMCs from either whole blood or leukapheresis product. PBMCs were either cryopreserved at -140°C or used fresh in the expansion assay. The QIAamp Micro DNA Kit was used to extract genomic DNA from the CD4+ T cells.

This TCR was sampled from an adult with COVID-19. What was sequenced was naive CD4+ T cells from PBMCs, cultured in vitro. This sample's cell subset or site label indicates: naive CD4+ T cells isolated by negative enrichment. In this chain, TRBV28 is recombined with TRBJ2-1, and TRBD2 aligns with 10 junction nucleotides. The bases read TGTGCCAGCAGTTTAACGGGACTAGCGAGGAATGAGCAGTTCTTC. This sequence encodes CASSLTGLARNEQFF.